A single sample is the source of the 8 T cell receptor beta chains below, sequenced in a study of CD8+ T cells in alopecia areata. Documented treatment: oral pan-JAK inhibitor, 5-10 mg twice daily. Extraction of RNA preceded its reverse transcription into cDNA, which served as the sequencing template. TCRdb keeps only in-frame clones here, not all; method: immunoSEQ multiplex PCR. The sample consists of under 350,000 clones, 58% of them appearing once. The input for sequencing was CD4+ T cells sorted from blood, taken at week 24, from a patient treated with tofacitinib. The receptors were gathered from a human donor with alopecia areata.

V gene TRBV18 combines with J gene TRBJ2-3, with 8 nucleotides matching TRBD1. Germline CDR1 is KGHSH and CDR2 is LQKENI. This CDR3 has 16 amino acids. J was trimmed by 6 bases and V by 0 bases; bases with no gene match: 8. The CDR3 DNA follows: TGTGCCAGCTCACCACCGGGGACAGGCGGTTTTGATACGCAGTATTTT. Amino acids: CASSPPGTGGFDTQYF.

This clone was seen once. This chain links TRBV30 with TRBJ1-1; D possibly corresponds to TRBD1 (6 bases). V dropped 3 bases and J dropped 7 bases, with 21 bases sitting between them. The CDR3 loop spans 15 amino acids. The germline V gene encodes CDR1 GTSNPN and CDR2 SVGIG (reference sequence). For the CDR3, the DNA is TGTGCCTGGAGGACGAGGGGGGTCCCGGAAAATGAAGCTTTCTTT. Its protein product is CAWRTRGVPENEAFF.

This clone was observed at least ten times. As DNA, the CDR3 is TGTGCCAGCAGGAGAACGACCGTTAGCACAGATACGCAGTATTTT. Translation gives CASRRTTVSTDTQYF. The chain carries TRBV2 and TRBJ2-3, with D hard to call. Per germline, CDR1 SNHLY and CDR2 FYNNEI. The CDR3 has 15 amino acids. The ends were cut back, 6 bases at V and 0 bases at J, with 13 bases in the middle.

This chain connects TRBV30 to TRBJ1-5, with a possible D match to TRBD1 (5 bases). In germline, CDR1 is GTSNPN, CDR2 SVGIG (reference sequence). V lost 3 bases to trimming and J lost 2 bases, with 17 bases between them. CDR3 length: 16 amino acids. In DNA, the CDR3 is TGTGCCTGGAGCGGCGCGGGGCGCGGGGGCAATCAGCCCCAGCATTTT. This translates into CAWSGAGRGGNQPQHF.

The chain joins TRBV10-2 to TRBJ1-5, with D perhaps TRBD1 (5 bases). Trimming took off 7 bases at V and 3 bases at J, with 10 bases between the two ends. Germline assignment: CDR1 WSHSY and CDR2 SAAADI. The CDR3 runs to 13 residues. The CDR3 DNA reads TGCGCCAGCACTCAGGGCCTCAATCAGCCCCAGCATTTT. This codes for CASTQGLNQPQHF.

The V call is TRBV9, the J call TRBJ2-1; D not resolved. CDR3 length equals 13 residues. Trimming removed 7 bases at V and 3 bases at J, with 11 bases between. Germline loops: CDR1 SGDLS, CDR2 YYNGEE. This CDR3 reads CASGRESYNEQFF. Written as DNA, the CDR3 is TGTGCCAGCGGTCGAGAGAGCTACAATGAGCAGTTCTTC.

This clone was observed a handful of times. This CDR3 is CASSRTQQNTEAFF. The CDR3 nucleotides read TGTGCCAGTAGTAGGACTCAACAGAACACTGAAGCTTTCTTT. The chain links TRBV19 to TRBJ1-1, with unresolved D. The CDR3 loop spans 14 amino acids. CDR1 and CDR2 from the germline V gene are LNHDA and SQIVND (reference sequence). The V gene lost 4 bases and the J gene lost 1 base, with 10 bases spanning the gap.

The chain recombines TRBV20-1 with TRBJ2-1, with D unclear. The germline V and J ends were trimmed by 5 bases and 6 bases, with 8 bases remaining between them. The CDR3 covers 11 residues. Germline CDR1 and CDR2: DFQATT and SNEGSKA (reference sequence). CDR3 loop: CSASNINEQFF. As DNA, the CDR3 is TGCAGTGCTTCCAATATCAATGAGCAGTTCTTC.